This T cell receptor (beta chain) stems from a study of blood T cell repertoires in COVID-19. Study at large: T cells, B-cell-depleted T cells, or PBMCs provided the cDNA or gDNA that served as material.

Clones were sequenced by immunoSEQ multiplex PCR, and TCRdb holds only the in-frame ones, with some missing. This sample has over 150,000 clones, with over 70% found just once. The TCR originated in a woman aged 70-85 years who had recovered from COVID-19. Material: peripheral blood.

The CDR3 bases are TGTGCCAGCAGCCGGGCTAGCCGCACAGATACGCAGTATTTT. This encodes CASSRASRTDTQYF. V and J are TRBV9 and TRBJ2-3; D might be TRBD2 (5 bases). V dropped 4 bases and J dropped 1 base, with 10 bases sitting between them. CDR3 length: 14 residues. Germline V gene lookup returns CDR1 SGDLS and CDR2 YYNGEE.